This T cell receptor (beta chain) was obtained from a study of T cell repertoires in cytomegalovirus infection. Study context: Indicated by public TCR beta signatures were CMV infection and matching HLA type.

From germline, CDR1 is SGHAT and CDR2 FQNNGV. Deletions cut 5 bases from V and 0 bases from J, with 19 bases between. This CDR3 is 17 amino acids long. Study-level points and caveats: Cumulative public TCR beta family frequency identified CMV carriers with the relevant HLA. The response measured ex vivo was dominated by TCR beta clonotypes (HLA-C-restricted and CMV-specific).

A remark on this clonotype: Its matching antigen is unknown.

MiXCR was run by TCRdb on the reads, yielding one entry per CDR3 protein. The sample has approximately 170,000 distinct CDR3 sequences, approximately 15% seen once; the top ten hold roughly 27%. V gene TRBV11-2 combines with J gene TRBJ1-2; unclear D gene. This receptor was identified in a human donor in good health (CMV status not recorded). Some clones in this sample may be carry-over from other donors' samples. The sequenced sample consisted of PBMCs. The CDR3 spells CASSPFFATPANYGYTF. As DNA, the CDR3 is TGTGCCAGCAGCCCTTTCTTTGCGACGCCCGCTAACTATGGCTACACCTTC.